The 11 T cell receptor beta chains reported below all come from one sample, sequenced in a study of OX40 agonist ivuxolimab in advanced cancers. The table came from immunoSEQ multiplex PCR; TCRdb's copy has only in-frame clones and leaves some out. The table lists approximately 21,000 clones, roughly 82% of them singletons. This specimen was CD4+ or CD8+ T cells sorted from blood, taken in a trial of the OX40 agonist ivuxolimab. The receptors stem from an adult with an advanced solid tumor such as melanoma, head and neck, liver or kidney cancer.

The J gene is TRBJ1-3, the V gene TRBV5-4, with 9 nucleotides matching TRBD1. The CDR3 covers 16 residues. V lost 3 bases to trimming and J lost 1 base; unmatched junction nucleotides: 5. The germline V gene has CDR1 SGHNT and CDR2 YYREEE (reference sequence). The CDR3 sequence is CASSSKTGGSGNTIYF. The DNA for the CDR3 is TGTGCCAGCAGCTCTAAGACAGGGGGATCTGGAAACACCATATATTTT.

CDR3 residues: CASSLEGPSYNEQFF. The CDR3 coding sequence is TGCGCCAGCAGCTTGGAAGGGCCCTCCTACAATGAGCAGTTCTTC. J is TRBJ2-1 and V is TRBV5-1; D gene ambiguous. Germline CDR1 reads SGHRS; CDR2 reads YFSETQ. V lost 0 bases and J 0 bases, leaving 7 bases between the germline ends. CDR3 length: 15 amino acids.

This clone was seen only a few times. The CDR3: CASSPAPPGQGYSPLHF. The DNA for the CDR3 is TGTGCCAGCAGTCCAGCCCCTCCGGGACAGGGATATTCACCCCTCCACTTT. The chain couples TRBV11-2 to TRBJ1-6, with TRBD1 matching over 9 bases. Germline V gene sequence: CDR1 SGHAT, CDR2 FQNNGV. The trim removed 6 bases at V and 8 bases at J, leaving 14 bases unmatched. The CDR3 consists of 17 residues.

This chain uses TRBV5-5 with TRBJ1-1, with D tentatively TRBD1 (6 bases). The CDR3 covers 15 residues. Deletions cut 4 bases from V and 6 bases from J, with 19 bases between. Germline CDR1 and CDR2: SGHKS and YYEKEE (reference sequence). In DNA form, the CDR3 reads TGTGCCAGCAGCCTGGACCCGGGGGGGCGGGCTGAAGCTTTCTTT. This sequence encodes CASSLDPGGRAEAFF. The full variable domain, with the rest looked up from reference TRBV5-5 and TRBJ1-1, is DAGVTQSPTHLIKTRGQQVTLRCSPISGHKSVSWYQQVLGQGPQFIFQYYEKEERGRGNFPDRFSARQFPNYSSELNVNALLLGDSALYLCASSLDPGGRAEAFFGQGTRLTVV.

The chain carries TRBV5-1 and TRBJ2-2; D is ambiguous. This CDR3 spans 12 amino acids. CDR1 and CDR2 from the germline V gene are SGHRS and YFSETQ. The V and J ends lost 4 bases and 2 bases respectively, with 3 bases between them. CDR3 bases: TGCGCCAGCAGCCTTAACACCGGGGAGCTGTTTTTT. As protein: CASSLNTGELFF. Together with reference TRBV5-1 and TRBJ2-2, the CDR3 gives the full variable domain: KAGVTQTPRYLIKTRGQQVTLSCSPISGHRSVSWYQQTPGQGLQFLFEYFSETQRNKGNFPGRFSGRQFSNSRSEMNVSTLELGDSALYLCASSLNTGELFFGEGSRLTVL.

A word on this clone: It may be a read error: a sequence one base away is much more abundant. The V gene is TRBV27, the J gene TRBJ1-5, with D possibly being TRBD1 (5 bases). CDR1 MNHEY and CDR2 SMNVEV come from the germline V gene (reference sequence). Trimming pared 6 bases from V and 4 bases from J, leaving 22 bases between. This CDR3 has 17 residues. Here the CDR3 reads CASSKYDAMGGNQPQHF. Written as DNA, the CDR3 is TGTGCCAGCAGCAAATACGACGCGATGGGGGGAAATCAGCCCCAGCATTTT.

The chain uses TRBV23-1 and TRBJ2-1, with 8 bases identical to TRBD2. TRBV23-1 is labeled an ORF, and its function is uncertain. This CDR3 spans 17 amino acids. The ends lost 4 bases at V and 3 bases at J; junction bases unmatched: 11. The CDR3 spells CASSPSGGDGSYNEQFF. Written as DNA, the CDR3 is TGCGCCAGCAGTCCGTCCGGGGGGGACGGGAGCTACAATGAGCAGTTCTTC.

The chain joins TRBV7-6 to TRBJ1-3; TRBD1 is a possible D gene (5 bases). Germline assignment: CDR1 SGHVS and CDR2 FNYEAQ. There are 15 residues in the CDR3. With 2 bases removed from V and 2 bases from J, the gap between germline ends came to 10 bases. CDR3 sequence (DNA): TGTGCCAGCAGCTTATATGGCAGGGCTGGAAACACCATATATTTT. Translated: CASSLYGRAGNTIYF.

The chain carries TRBV28 and TRBJ1-4; no clear D gene. CDR1 is MDHEN, CDR2 SYDVKM, per germline. This CDR3 comprises 12 residues. Trimming took 5 bases from V and 4 from J, leaving 5 bases between them. The CDR3 loop is CASSPRNEKLFF. The DNA for the CDR3 is TGTGCCAGCAGTCCGCGTAATGAAAAACTGTTTTTT.

This clone occurred a few times. The CDR3 loop reads CASSWTGSNTEAFF. The CDR3 DNA reads as TGCGCCAGCAGCTGGACAGGTTCGAACACTGAAGCTTTCTTT. The V call is TRBV5-1, the J call TRBJ1-1, with TRBD1 matching over 7 bases. Germline loops: CDR1 SGHRS, CDR2 YFSETQ. The CDR3 runs 14 residues. V shed 3 bases and J 1 base; nucleotides not matched to a gene: 3.

J is TRBJ2-7 and V is TRBV19; D remains unclear. V was pared by 5 bases and J by 3 bases, with 14 bases between. The CDR3 is 14 residues long. Per germline, CDR1 LNHDA and CDR2 SQIVND (reference sequence). CDR3 nucleotides: TGTGCCAGTAGTCCCGAGAGGCTGAACTACGAGCAGTACTTC. It is translated as CASSPERLNYEQYF.